Each of the 7 T cell receptor beta chains below was sequenced from the same sample in a study of tumor-infiltrating lymphocytes in primary liver carcinoma. Using a constant-region primer together with ProtoScript II reverse transcriptase, TCR beta cDNA was made from about 500 ng of total RNA. Researchers made the TCR beta libraries by running three nested multiplex PCR rounds with slightly modified ARM-PCR. For around 11 cycles apiece, the opening two PCR rounds ran with TRBV1-TRBV30 forward primers and a C-beta reverse primer. TCRdb analysed the multiplex PCR reads with MiXCR anew, one entry per CDR3 protein. Altogether 100,000 or so distinct CDR3 sequences are present, roughly 69% being singletons, with the ten largest covering 9.5%. Both RNA and DNA were isolated together from 20-30 mg of bulk tissue that had not been sorted. The specimen sequenced was liver tumor tissue from sampling region 5. The subset is: tumor region T5, tumor centre. Every receptor here comes from a woman in her fifties or sixties with primary liver carcinoma and hepatitis B virus infection.

This clonotype was seen only once. Germline and junction disagree at one end, which may indicate a read error. The chain employs TRBV11-3 and TRBJ2-1, with D tentatively TRBD2 (6 bases). CDR3 length: 16 amino acids. Germline-derived CDR1 and CDR2 are SGHNT and YENEEA. DNA for the CDR3: TGTGCCAGCAGCGCGCGACAATCGGGAGACTACAAAGAGCAGTTCTTC. It translates to CASSARQSGDYKEQFF.

To note about this clonotype: One junction end does not reproduce the germline sequence, and a read error may be involved. The chain combines TRBV11-2 with TRBJ1-3; TRBD1 matches 9 bases. The CDR3 runs to 19 residues. CDR1 is SGHAT, CDR2 FQNNGV, per germline. The CDR3 DNA follows: TGTGCCAGCAGCTCACGCCCGGACAGGGGAGCGTACTCAGGAAACGCCATATATTTC. This codes for CASSSRPDRGAYSGNAIYF.

With regard to this clonotype: At one boundary the junction diverges from the germline segment, which might be a read error. This rearrangement joins TRBV11-2 to TRBJ2-1; TRBD2 matches at 14 bases. Per the germline V gene, CDR1 is SGHAT and CDR2 is FQNNGV. The CDR3 runs to 17 residues. CDR3 nucleotides: TGTGCCAGCACCAGGAGACTAGCGGGAGGGCCGGAGGATGAGCAGCTCTTC. Its protein product is CASTRRLAGGPEDEQLF. The full variable domain, in which reference TRBV11-2 and TRBJ2-1 provide the parts outside the CDR3, is EAGVAQSPRYKIIEKRQSVAFWCNPISGHATLYWYQQILGQGPKLLIQFQNNGVVDDSQLPKDRFSAERLKGVDSTLKIQPAKLEDSAVYLCASTRRLAGGPEDEQLFGPGTRLTVL.

This clonotype occurred many times. The rearrangement uses TRBV7-9 and TRBJ1-1, with unresolved D. This CDR3 region has 13 residues. Germline CDR1 reads SEHNR; CDR2 reads FQNEAQ (reference sequence). Trimming stripped 3 bases from V and 1 base from J, with 6 bases between. The CDR3 DNA follows: TGTGCCAGCAGCTTCTCAGGGAACACTGAAGCTTTCTTT. Residues: CASSFSGNTEAFF.

Notes on this clonotype: One end of the junction is discordant with germline, which a read error may explain. The rearrangement joins TRBV11-3 to TRBJ2-2; TRBD1 matches at 10 bases. In germline, CDR1 is SGHNT, CDR2 YENEEA. The CDR3 has 20 residues. For the CDR3, the DNA is TGTGCCAGCAGCTTAGACTCCATCGGGACAGGGGCCTCGAACACCTGGGAGCTGTTTTTT. Translating it yields CASSLDSIGTGASNTWELFF.

This clonotype was recorded at least ten times. The chain joins TRBV30 to TRBJ1-1; TRBD1 might be the D (6 bases). The CDR3 extends over 12 amino acids. V was clipped by 5 bases and J by 5 bases, with 12 bases between them. Germline loops: CDR1 GTSNPN, CDR2 SVGIG (reference sequence). CDR3 amino acids: CAWLKRGTEAFF. The CDR3, as DNA: TGTGCCTGGCTTAAGAGGGGGACTGAAGCTTTCTTT.

The chain employs TRBV6-1 and TRBJ2-1; weak D call: TRBD2 (6 bases). V was cut by 4 bases and J by 6 bases, with 16 bases left in between. The germline V gene encodes CDR1 MNHNS and CDR2 SASEGT. This CDR3 is 15 amino acids long. CDR3 coding DNA: TGTGCCAGCAGTGTGAGGGACGGGAGTGGCAATGAGCAGTTCTTC. Translating gives CASSVRDGSGNEQFF.